A single sample gave rise to the 29 T cell receptor beta chains below, sequenced in a study of T cell responses to AZD1222 COVID-19 vaccine. Libraries were prepared by immunoSEQ multiplex PCR; TCRdb keeps only in-frame clonotypes and omits some of them. There are under 200,000 clones in the sample; around nine tenths occur only once, and 3.6% lies in the top ten. Sequencing used peripheral blood, obtained 28 days after the second dose of the MenACWY control vaccine. Receptors were obtained from an adult who received the MenACWY meningococcal vaccine as a control.

V is TRBV6-5 and J is TRBJ1-2; possibly TRBD1 for D (5 bases). The germline V gene has CDR1 MNHEY and CDR2 SVGAGI. With 2 bases removed from V and 3 bases from J, the gap between germline ends came to 10 bases. This CDR3 contains 14 residues. The CDR3 here is CASSYGAGHYGYTF. The DNA for the CDR3 is TGTGCCAGCAGTTACGGGGCAGGGCACTATGGCTACACCTTC.

This chain uses TRBV10-1 with TRBJ2-7; no clear D. Germline CDR1 and CDR2: WNHNN and SYGVQD (reference sequence). The germline V and J ends were trimmed by 3 bases and 3 bases, with 6 bases remaining between them. CDR3 length: 12 amino acids. For the CDR3, the DNA is TGCGCCAGCAGTGATGGCTTCTACGAGCAGTACTTC. It specifies CASSDGFYEQYF.

The chain joins TRBV27 to TRBJ2-3; weak D call: TRBD2 (5 bases). Per germline, CDR1 MNHEY and CDR2 SMNVEV (reference sequence). Trimming stripped 4 bases from V and 1 base from J, with 12 bases between. The CDR3 totals 15 residues. CDR3 bases: TGTGCCAGCAGTTCGGACTTTTTTCGCACAGATACGCAGTATTTT. It encodes CASSSDFFRTDTQYF.

This chain uses TRBV5-1 with TRBJ1-1, with D uncertain. V was pared by 4 bases and J by 2 bases, with 18 bases between. In germline, CDR1 is SGHRS, CDR2 YFSETQ. The CDR3 length is 16 residues. The CDR3: CASSPRTRLENTEAFF. The CDR3 nucleotides read TGCGCCAGCAGCCCTAGGACCCGCCTGGAAAACACTGAAGCTTTCTTT.

This chain links TRBV27 with TRBJ1-3, with 7 bases fitting TRBD1. Trimming at V came to 6 bases and at J to 0 bases, leaving 5 bases not matched to a gene. Looked up from germline, CDR1 is MNHEY and CDR2 is SMNVEV (reference sequence). This CDR3 spans 15 amino acids. CDR3 DNA sequence: TGTGCCAGCAGCCGGGACAGCTACTCTGGAAACACCATATATTTT. This sequence encodes CASSRDSYSGNTIYF.

V gene TRBV23-1 combines with J gene TRBJ2-4, with TRBD1 matching over 11 bases. TRBV23-1 qualifies as an ORF whose function is uncertain. This CDR3 is 17 amino acids long. V lost 3 bases and J lost 2; bases outside the gene matches: 6. The CDR3 DNA sequence: TGCGCCAGCAGTCACCTCCGGACAGGGGGCTCCAAAAACATTCAGTACTTC. Translated, it gives CASSHLRTGGSKNIQYF.

This clone has a single count. J is TRBJ2-1 and V is TRBV5-6; 14 bases are a match to TRBD2. Germline CDR1 SGHDT, CDR2 YYEEEE. The V gene end was trimmed by 4 bases and the J gene end by 9 bases; junction bases not matched to a gene: 9. The length of the CDR3 is 16 residues. The CDR3 here is CASSRMGLAGVVEQFF. DNA of the CDR3: TGTGCCAGCAGCCGTATGGGACTAGCGGGAGTAGTTGAGCAGTTCTTC.

The genes are TRBV7-3 and TRBJ1-3, with 11 bases matching TRBD1. CDR3 length equals 15 residues. CDR1 and CDR2 (germline): SGHTA, FQGTGA. Trimming took 5 bases from V and 3 from J; bases not matched to a gene: 3. The CDR3 coding sequence is TGTGCCAGCAGCGTGGACAGGGGGCTTGGAAACACCATATATTTT. Its translation: CASSVDRGLGNTIYF. The full variable domain, its missing parts supplied by reference TRBV7-3 and TRBJ1-3, is GAGVSQTPSNKVTEKGKYVELRCDPISGHTALYWYRQSLGQGPEFLIYFQGTGAADDSGLPNDRFFAVRPEGSVSTLKIQRTERGDSAVYLCASSVDRGLGNTIYFGEGSWLTVV.

J is TRBJ1-4 and V is TRBV7-9; D gene unclear. Trimming stripped 5 bases from V and 8 bases from J, with 15 bases between. CDR1 and CDR2 (germline): SEHNR, FQNEAQ (reference sequence). The CDR3 has 14 residues. This CDR3 reads CASSPWTDEEKLFF. In nucleotides, the CDR3 is TGTGCCAGCAGCCCATGGACCGATGAGGAAAAACTGTTTTTT.

The rearrangement links TRBV5-5 to TRBJ1-1, with 7 bases identical to TRBD1. V gave up 3 bases and J gave up 0 bases; unmatched junction bases: 5. Per germline, CDR1 SGHKS and CDR2 YYEKEE (reference sequence). The CDR3 has 15 amino acids. The CDR3 sequence: CASSSWTGLNTEAFF. DNA for the CDR3: TGTGCCAGCAGCTCATGGACAGGTTTGAACACTGAAGCTTTCTTT.

The J gene is TRBJ1-3, the V gene TRBV2; TRBD1 is a possible D gene (6 bases). The CDR3 runs 15 residues. Germline CDR1 and CDR2: SNHLY and FYNNEI. V was pared by 4 bases and J by 3 bases, with 13 bases between. CDR3 sequence reads: CASSGGRERGNTIYF. As DNA, the CDR3 is TGTGCCAGCAGTGGGGGGCGGGAACGTGGAAACACCATATATTTT.

The rearrangement uses TRBV27 and TRBJ2-7; possibly TRBD1 for D (5 bases). V shed 4 bases and J shed 3 bases, with 13 bases lying between them. Germline CDR1 is MNHEY and CDR2 is SMNVEV (reference sequence). The CDR3 is 14 residues long. This CDR3 is CASSSQGARYEQYF. The DNA for the CDR3 is TGTGCCAGCAGTTCCCAGGGCGCCCGCTACGAGCAGTACTTC.

J is TRBJ1-5 and V is TRBV25-1; perhaps TRBD1 as D (5 bases). The ends were cut back, 2 bases at V and 9 bases at J, with 8 bases in the middle. CDR3 length equals 12 residues. Germline V gene lookup returns CDR1 MGHDK and CDR2 SYGVNS. The CDR3: CASSEGGRPQHF. In DNA, the CDR3 is TGTGCCAGCAGTGAAGGGGGTAGGCCCCAGCATTTT.

The chain recombines TRBV20-1 with TRBJ1-6; tentative D call: TRBD1 (6 bases). The V gene lost 3 bases and the J gene lost 0 bases, with 12 bases spanning the gap. CDR1 and CDR2 from the germline V gene are DFQATT and SNEGSKA (reference sequence). This CDR3 comprises 16 residues. CDR3 region: CSASIRGPSYNSPLHF. The CDR3 coding sequence is TGCAGTGCTAGTATCAGGGGCCCCTCCTATAATTCACCCCTCCACTTT.

This clone was seen once. The CDR3 DNA sequence: TGTGCCAGCAGTACCCTGACAGGGGGGTACGAGCAGTACTTC. Its protein is CASSTLTGGYEQYF. The chain links TRBV6-2 or TRBV6-3 to TRBJ2-7, with 9 bases aligning to TRBD1. CDR1 and CDR2 from the germline V gene are MNHEY and SVGEGT. The V and J ends lost 5 bases and 4 bases, in that order; junction bases with no gene match: 6. This CDR3 has 14 residues.

The V call is TRBV6-5, the J call TRBJ1-3, with a tentative D call TRBD1 (5 bases). The CDR3 is 14 residues long. The V gene's germline CDR1 is MNHEY and CDR2 SVGAGI. V was shortened by 4 bases and J by 7 bases, with 14 bases between the two germline ends. CDR3 protein: CASSLTQVTNTIYF. CDR3 nucleotide sequence: TGTGCCAGCAGTTTGACACAGGTTACGAACACCATATATTTT.

V is TRBV5-1 and J is TRBJ2-2, with 10 bases matching TRBD1. There are 15 residues in the CDR3. Trimming removed 7 bases from V and 6 bases from J; junction bases left unmatched: 9. Germline CDR1 reads SGHRS; CDR2 reads YFSETQ. The CDR3 region is CASRLRQGASGELFF. The CDR3, as DNA: TGCGCCAGCCGCCTGAGACAGGGGGCGTCCGGGGAGCTGTTTTTT.

The rearrangement links TRBV19 to TRBJ1-6, with 11 bases matching TRBD1. Germline-derived CDR1 and CDR2 are LNHDA and SQIVND (reference sequence). The CDR3 has 17 residues. Unmatched junction bases numbered 12, after V lost 7 bases and J lost 7 bases. CDR3 sequence reads: CASTGTGGSTTNSPLHF. The CDR3 nucleotides are TGTGCCAGTACCGGGACAGGGGGTTCGACCACCAATTCACCCCTCCACTTT. The full variable domain, rest sourced from reference TRBV19 and TRBJ1-6, is DGGITQSPKYLFRKEGQNVTLSCEQNLNHDAMYWYRQDPGQGLRLIYYSQIVNDFQKGDIAEGYSVSREKKESFPLTVTSAQKNPTAFYLCASTGTGGSTTNSPLHFGNGTRLTVT.

The CDR3 DNA sequence: TGCGCCAGCAGCTGGGGGCTGGCGGGAGAAGAGCAGTTCTTC. It specifies CASSWGLAGEEQFF. The chain joins TRBV5-1 to TRBJ2-1; D possibly corresponds to TRBD2 (7 bases). Between the trimmed V and J ends, which lost 3 bases and 10 bases, there was a span of 17 bases. This CDR3 is built from 14 residues. Germline assignment: CDR1 SGHRS and CDR2 YFSETQ.

About this clone itself: Other nucleotide sequences in the sample specify the same CDR3. The V call is TRBV9, the J call TRBJ2-3; either TRBD1 or TRBD2 may supply D (6 bases each). Per germline, CDR1 SGDLS and CDR2 YYNGEE. The V end was cut by 0 bases, the J end by 2 bases, with 13 bases between. This CDR3 contains 16 residues. The DNA for the CDR3 is TGTGCCAGCAGCGTAGGGGGGGCAGGGCTCACAGATACGCAGTATTTT. Its translation: CASSVGGAGLTDTQYF.

The rearrangement links TRBV29-1 to TRBJ1-4, with unresolved D. The ends were cut back, 0 bases at V and 7 bases at J, with 0 bases in the middle. The CDR3 is 10 residues long. Germline CDR1 and CDR2: SQVTM and ANQGSEA. CDR3 nucleotide sequence: TGCAGCGTTGAAGATGAAAAACTGTTTTTT. Its translation: CSVEDEKLFF.

This clone was found once. The rearrangement links TRBV27 to TRBJ1-5, with D maybe TRBD1 (5 bases). Germline V gene sequence: CDR1 MNHEY, CDR2 SMNVEV (reference sequence). The CDR3 is 14 residues long. Trimming stripped 4 bases from V and 4 bases from J, with 11 bases between. CDR3 bases: TGTGCCAGCAGTTCGGGACTCCTAAATCAGCCCCAGCATTTT. Translation gives CASSSGLLNQPQHF.

The gene calls are TRBV14 and TRBJ1-2, with D possibly TRBD1 on 6 matching bases. The CDR3 is 14 amino acids. In germline, CDR1 is SGHDN, CDR2 FVKESK. The V end lost 4 bases, the J end lost 4 bases, and 13 bases lay between the germline ends. CDR3 amino acids: CASSPPGQLYGYTF. The CDR3 coding sequence is TGTGCCAGCAGCCCACCGGGACAACTCTATGGCTACACCTTC.

The V call is TRBV9, the J call TRBJ2-2; tentative D call: TRBD2 (5 bases). Germline lookup yields CDR1 SGDLS and CDR2 YYNGEE. CDR3 length: 16 amino acids. The V end lost 4 bases, the J end lost 3 bases, and 16 bases lay between the germline ends. This CDR3 is CASSYALGADTGELFF. The CDR3 bases are TGTGCCAGCAGCTACGCACTAGGAGCCGACACCGGGGAGCTGTTTTTT.

The CDR3 region has the DNA TGTGCCAGCAGCGTGAGTGTGTCAGACTCTGGAAACACCATATATTTT. It translates to CASSVSVSDSGNTIYF. V is TRBV9 and J is TRBJ1-3; D unclear. Germline V lookup: CDR1 SGDLS, CDR2 YYNGEE. The V end lost 2 bases, the J end lost 0 bases, and 12 bases lay between the germline ends. There are 16 residues in the CDR3.

The chain joins TRBV27 to TRBJ2-1; weak D call: TRBD2 (6 bases). The CDR3 consists of 14 residues. Germline V lookup: CDR1 MNHEY, CDR2 SMNVEV (reference sequence). V lost 2 bases, J lost 6 bases, and 11 bases lay in between. The CDR3 nucleotides read TGTGCCAGCAGTTTAAGGAGGGGTCTCAATGAGCAGTTCTTC. Its protein product is CASSLRRGLNEQFF.

CDR3 sequence reads: CASSHFEDEQFF. CDR3 DNA sequence: TGTGCCAGCAGCCACTTTGAGGATGAGCAGTTCTTC. The chain employs TRBV7-6 and TRBJ2-1; D is unresolved. Germline CDR1 SGHVS, CDR2 FNYEAQ. V lost 5 bases and J lost 8, with 10 bases in between. This CDR3 comprises 12 residues.

J is TRBJ1-4 and V is TRBV27, with D maybe TRBD1 (5 bases). The CDR3 loop spans 20 amino acids. V was trimmed by 4 bases and J by 0 bases, leaving 24 bases between them. CDR1 and CDR2 from the germline V gene are MNHEY and SMNVEV (reference sequence). The CDR3 DNA follows: TGTGCCAGCAGTTCCCTGGGGTGGGACGGACGTTTTGCAACTAATGAAAAACTGTTTTTT. It translates to CASSSLGWDGRFATNEKLFF.

The J gene is TRBJ2-7, the V gene TRBV14; tentatively, D is TRBD2 (6 bases). This CDR3 spans 14 amino acids. From germline, CDR1 is SGHDN and CDR2 FVKESK. V was trimmed by 4 bases and J by 4 bases, leaving 14 bases between them. As DNA, the CDR3 is TGTGCCAGCAGCCGCCGGGACTCTCTATACGAGCAGTACTTC. As protein: CASSRRDSLYEQYF.